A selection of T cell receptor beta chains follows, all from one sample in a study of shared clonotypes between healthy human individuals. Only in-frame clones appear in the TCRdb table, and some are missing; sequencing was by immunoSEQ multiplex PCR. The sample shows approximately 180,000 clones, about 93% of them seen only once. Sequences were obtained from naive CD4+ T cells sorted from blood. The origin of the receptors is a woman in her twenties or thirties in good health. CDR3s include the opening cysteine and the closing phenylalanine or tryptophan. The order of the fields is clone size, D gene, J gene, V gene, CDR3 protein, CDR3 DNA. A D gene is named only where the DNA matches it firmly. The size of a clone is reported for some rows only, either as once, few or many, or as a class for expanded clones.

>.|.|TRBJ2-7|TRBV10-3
CAISESWGLSSYEQYF
TGTGCCATCAGTGAGTCATGGGGGCTAAGCTCCTACGAGCAGTACTTC
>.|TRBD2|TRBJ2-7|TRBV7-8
CASSSLPSGRDEQYF
TGTGCCAGCAGCTCTCTCCCTAGCGGGAGGGACGAGCAGTACTTC
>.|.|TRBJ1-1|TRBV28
CASNAGANTEAFF
TGTGCCAGCAATGCAGGGGCCAACACTGAAGCTTTCTTT
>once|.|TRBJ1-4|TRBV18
CASSPRGGVDEKLFF
TGTGCCAGCTCACCAAGGGGGGGCGTCGATGAAAAACTGTTTTTT
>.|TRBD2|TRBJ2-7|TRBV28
CASSLAGAGDYEQYF
TGTGCCAGCAGTTTGGCGGGAGCGGGGGACTACGAGCAGTACTTC
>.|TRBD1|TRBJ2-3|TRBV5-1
CASSLQDRAEDTQYF
TGCGCCAGCAGCTTGCAGGACAGGGCCGAAGATACGCAGTATTTT
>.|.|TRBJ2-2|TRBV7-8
CASSFPQGRGTGELFF
TGTGCCAGCAGCTTTCCTCAGGGAAGGGGCACCGGGGAGCTGTTTTTT
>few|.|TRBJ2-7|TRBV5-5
CASSLGTDYEQYF
TGTGCCAGCAGCTTGGGGACAGACTACGAGCAGTACTTC
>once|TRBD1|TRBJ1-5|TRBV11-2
CASSRTGGGQPQHF
TGTGCCAGCAGCCGGACAGGGGGAGGTCAGCCCCAGCATTTT
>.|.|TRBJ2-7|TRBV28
CASSLTWSPYEQYF
TGTGCCAGCAGCCTCACCTGGAGCCCCTACGAGCAGTACTTC
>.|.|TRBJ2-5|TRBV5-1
CASSFALGGQETQYF
TGCGCCAGCAGCTTCGCTCTGGGGGGCCAAGAGACCCAGTACTTC
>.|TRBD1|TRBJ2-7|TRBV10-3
CAIRSGTGAYEQYF
TGTGCCATCAGGTCCGGGACAGGGGCCTACGAGCAGTACTTC
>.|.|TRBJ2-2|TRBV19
CASSTPGFAGELFF
TGTGCCAGTAGTACGCCAGGGTTCGCCGGGGAGCTGTTTTTT
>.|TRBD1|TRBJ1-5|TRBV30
CAWSRDRNQPQHF
TGTGCCTGGAGTCGGGACAGGAATCAGCCCCAGCATTTT
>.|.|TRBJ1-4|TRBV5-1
CASSRGSATNEKLFF
TGCGCCAGCAGCAGGGGAAGTGCAACTAATGAAAAACTGTTTTTT
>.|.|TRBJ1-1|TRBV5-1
CASSSDGRLRVNTEAFF
TGCGCCAGCAGCAGTGACGGTCGTTTACGAGTGAACACTGAAGCTTTCTTT
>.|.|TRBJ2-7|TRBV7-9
CASSLAPGLSYEQYF
TGTGCCAGCAGCTTAGCACCCGGACTTTCCTACGAGCAGTACTTC
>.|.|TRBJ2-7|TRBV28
CASSFGGSYEQYF
TGTGCCAGCAGTTTCGGGGGTTCCTACGAGCAGTACTTC
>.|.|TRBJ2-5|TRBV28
CASGTSELQETQYF
TGTGCCAGCGGTACGTCGGAACTCCAAGAGACCCAGTACTTC
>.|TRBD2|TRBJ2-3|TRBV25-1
CASSFSGTVTDTQYF
TGTGCCAGCAGTTTTAGCGGGACGGTCACAGATACGCAGTATTTT
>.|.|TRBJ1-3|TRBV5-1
CASSFNFGQARGNTIYF
TGCGCCAGCAGCTTCAATTTTGGCCAGGCAAGAGGGAACACCATATATTTT
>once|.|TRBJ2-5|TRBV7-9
CASTPAPTAELTQYF
TGTGCCAGCACCCCCGCCCCGACAGCCGAGTTGACCCAGTACTTC
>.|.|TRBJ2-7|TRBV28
CASSLAGSGTYEQYF
TGTGCCAGCAGTTTGGCGGGTTCCGGAACCTACGAGCAGTACTTC
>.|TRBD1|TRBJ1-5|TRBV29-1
CSVSGTGVYQPQHF
TGCAGCGTTAGTGGGACAGGGGTTTATCAGCCCCAGCATTTT
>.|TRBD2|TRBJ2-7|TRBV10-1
CASSENSGRKYF
TGCGCCAGCAGTGAGAATAGCGGGAGGAAGTACTTC
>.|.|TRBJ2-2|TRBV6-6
CASSRDFSNTGELFF
TGTGCCAGCAGTCGGGACTTCTCGAACACCGGGGAGCTGTTTTTT
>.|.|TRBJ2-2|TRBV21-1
CASSKGRQGLKSGELFF
TGTGCCAGCAGCAAAGGCCGACAGGGGCTGAAATCCGGGGAGCTGTTTTTT
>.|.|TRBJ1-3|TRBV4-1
CASSPPVRGGNTIYF
TGCGCCAGCAGCCCCCCGGTCCGGGGGGGAAACACCATATATTTT
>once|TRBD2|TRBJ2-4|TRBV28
CASSLGGKNIQYF
TGTGCCAGCAGTTTGGGGGGGAAAAACATTCAGTACTTC
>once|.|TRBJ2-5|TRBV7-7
CASSLAYSLETQYF
TGTGCCAGCAGCTTAGCATACAGTCTGGAGACCCAGTACTTC
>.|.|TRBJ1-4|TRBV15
CATSRRSNEKLFF
TGTGCCACCAGCAGACGGTCCAATGAAAAACTGTTTTTT
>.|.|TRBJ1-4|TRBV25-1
CASSESRGFSEKLFF
TGTGCCAGCAGTGAATCGAGGGGCTTTAGCGAAAAACTGTTTTTT
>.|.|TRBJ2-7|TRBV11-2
CASSSLEGLYEQYF
TGTGCCAGCAGCTCCCTCGAAGGCCTGTACGAGCAGTACTTC
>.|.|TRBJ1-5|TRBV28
CASSDDSKSPQPQHF
TGTGCCAGCAGCGACGACAGCAAATCACCCCAGCCCCAGCATTTT
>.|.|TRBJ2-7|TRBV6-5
CASSYSRVQNEQYF
TGTGCCAGCAGTTACAGTAGGGTTCAGAACGAGCAGTACTTC
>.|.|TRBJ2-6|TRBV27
CASSPFPGANVLTF
TGTGCCAGCAGTCCATTCCCCGGGGCCAACGTCCTGACTTTC
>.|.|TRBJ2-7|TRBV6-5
CASNSGQSYEQYF
TGTGCCAGCAATTCCGGACAGAGCTACGAGCAGTACTTC
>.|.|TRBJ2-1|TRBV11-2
CASSLDLVNEQFF
TGTGCCAGCAGCTTAGATCTGGTCAATGAGCAGTTCTTC
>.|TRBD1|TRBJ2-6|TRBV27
CASSLSRGQKYGANVLTF
TGTGCCAGCAGTTTATCGAGGGGGCAGAAGTATGGGGCCAACGTCCTGACTTTC
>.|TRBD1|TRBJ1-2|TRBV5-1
CASSPGQDYGYTF
TGCGCCAGCAGCCCTGGACAGGACTATGGCTACACCTTC
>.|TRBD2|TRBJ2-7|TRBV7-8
CASIASQLAGVGEQYF
TGTGCCAGCATCGCCTCTCAACTAGCGGGAGTGGGCGAGCAGTACTTC
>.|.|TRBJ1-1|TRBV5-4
CASSPRSIPMNTEAFF
TGTGCCAGCAGCCCCCGGAGCATCCCCATGAACACTGAAGCTTTCTTT
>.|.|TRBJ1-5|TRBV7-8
CASSLDSSNQPQHF
TGTGCCAGCAGCCTAGACAGTAGCAATCAGCCCCAGCATTTT
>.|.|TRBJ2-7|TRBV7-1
CASSPSPYEQYF
TGTGCCAGCAGCCCTTCCCCCTACGAGCAGTACTTC
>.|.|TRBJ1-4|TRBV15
CATSRQAEGEKLFF
TGTGCCACCAGCAGACAGGCGGAGGGTGAAAAACTGTTTTTT
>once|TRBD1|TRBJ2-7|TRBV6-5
CASSYSSSGTGLEQYF
TGTGCCAGCAGTTACTCGAGTTCAGGGACAGGACTCGAGCAGTACTTC
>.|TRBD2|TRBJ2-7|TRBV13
CASLKRGEQYF
TGTGCCAGCTTAAAGCGGGGCGAGCAGTACTTC
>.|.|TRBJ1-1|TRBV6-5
CASSTGHDTEAFF
TGTGCCAGCAGTACAGGGCACGACACTGAAGCTTTCTTT
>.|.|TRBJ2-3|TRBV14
CASSNAGGRTQYF
TGTGCCAGCAGCAACGCTGGGGGGAGGACGCAGTATTTT
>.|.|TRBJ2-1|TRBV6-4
CASSDSIPGSEQFF
TGTGCCAGCAGTGACTCGATACCGGGTTCGGAGCAGTTCTTC